The present entry profiles one T cell receptor beta chain with its context. Its matching antigen is unknown. The sample comes from a study of vaccination effects on CD4 cells after COVID-19. Sequencing followed a ViraFEST assay step that expanded antigen-specific CD4+ T cells with viral peptide pools. Subsequent to 10 days of culture, CD4+ T cells were isolated. Two doses of BNT162b2 or mRNA-1273 vaccine were administered to participants. Half-medium changes using IL-2 medium occurred on days 3 and 7. The assay was immunoSEQ multiplex PCR, and TCRdb's table has in-frame clones only and misses some. The sample includes 25,000 to 30,000 clones, 74% of them seen just once. The study, taken as a whole, reports: Substantial clonal contraction characterized both infection- and vaccine-induced clones late after vaccination.

This clonotype was sampled from a human donor who received a COVID-19 vaccine. The sequencing here drew on CD4+ T cells from PBMCs cultured with HCoV-OC43 spike peptides, taken after COVID-19 vaccination. Indicated subset: HCoV-OC43 spike overlapping peptide pool stimulation.

The CDR3 region has the DNA TGCAGCGTTGAAGTCGAGGGCAGCGATCAGCCCCAGCATTTT. Translation gives CSVEVEGSDQPQHF. This sequence joins TRBV29-1 and TRBJ1-5; D gene unclear. V shed 1 base and J shed 5 bases, with 12 bases lying between them. The germline V gene has CDR1 SQVTM and CDR2 ANQGSEA. The CDR3 consists of 14 residues.